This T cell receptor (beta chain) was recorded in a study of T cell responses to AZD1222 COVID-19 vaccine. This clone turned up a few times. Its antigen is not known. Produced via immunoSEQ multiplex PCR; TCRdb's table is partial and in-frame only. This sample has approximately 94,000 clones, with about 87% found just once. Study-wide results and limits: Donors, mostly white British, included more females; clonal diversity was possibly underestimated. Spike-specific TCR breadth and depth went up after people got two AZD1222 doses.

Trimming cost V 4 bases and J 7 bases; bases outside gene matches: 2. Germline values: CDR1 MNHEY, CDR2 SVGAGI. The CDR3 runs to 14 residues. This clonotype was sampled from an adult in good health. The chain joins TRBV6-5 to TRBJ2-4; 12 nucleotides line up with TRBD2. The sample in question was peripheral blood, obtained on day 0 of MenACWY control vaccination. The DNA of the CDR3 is TGTGCCAGCAGTTTAGGGACTAGCGGGAACATTCAGTACTTC. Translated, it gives CASSLGTSGNIQYF.